This TCR beta chain was documented in a study of shared clonotypes between healthy human individuals. General study results and limits: Researchers sampled blood only, noting tissue repertoires likely differ. The sharing of 5% to 6.5% of naive CD4 clonotypes was seen across a handful of donors. Non-shared clonotypes were found to have lower generation probabilities than the clonotypes that were shared by all four of the sorted-subset donors.

The assay was immunoSEQ multiplex PCR, and TCRdb's table has in-frame clones only and misses some. The sample has around 2,000,000 clones; roughly 94% are singletons. CD45RA+ naive and CD45RA-negative memory subsets were separated from CD4+ cells. In the case of this clone: The antigen remains unidentified.

Germline V CDR1 and CDR2: MDHEN, SYDVKM. CDR3 length: 14 amino acids. The V gene lost 7 bases and the J gene lost 4 bases, with 15 bases spanning the gap. The receptor was isolated from a man aged 18 to 30 in good health. The chain employs TRBV28 and TRBJ2-3; D possibly uses TRBD1 or TRBD2 (5 bases each). Sequencing was done on a sample of naive CD4+ T cells sorted from blood. Regarding subset: CD45RA+ positively selected. For the CDR3, the DNA is TGTGCCAGCACCGTCTCCCTGGGGGCAGATACGCAGTATTTT. It codes for CASTVSLGADTQYF. Full variable domain (outside the CDR3, taken from reference TRBV28 and TRBJ2-3): DVKVTQSSRYLVKRTGEKVFLECVQDMDHENMFWYRQDPGLGLRLIYFSYDVKMKEKGDIPEGYSVSREKKERFSLILESASTNQTSMYLCASTVSLGADTQYFGPGTRLTVL.